The 6 T cell receptor beta chains in this list originate from one sample, sequenced in a study of monozygotic twins with inflammatory bowel disease. Each CDR3 protein gets one entry in TCRdb, which reprocessed the 5' RACE reads and gives no DNA. The sample table includes 300,000 to 450,000 distinct CDR3 sequences. Sample: blood. These receptors came from a human donor with ulcerative colitis or Crohn's disease, or a healthy co-twin of an affected twin (not recorded which).

The chain has TRBV24-1 and TRBJ2-7; TCRdb's assignment of TRBD1 cannot be checked, as there is no DNA. Looked up from germline, CDR1 is KGHDR and CDR2 is SFDVKD. This CDR3 region has 15 residues. CDR3 in amino acids: CATSEPPGQGAEQYF.

The rearrangement joins TRBV19 to TRBJ2-7; the TCRdb D gene call, TRBD1, has no DNA to confirm it. From germline, CDR1 is LNHDA and CDR2 SQIVND (reference sequence). This CDR3 comprises 14 residues. The CDR3 spells CASSPTPGAYEQYF.

CDR3 loop: CASSYRGAGANVLTF. The V call is TRBV28, the J call TRBJ2-6; the D call of TRBD2 rests on TCRdb alone, since no DNA is present to check it. The germline CDR1 and CDR2 sequences are MDHEN and SYDVKM. This CDR3 spans 15 amino acids.

The chain couples TRBV5-1 to TRBJ1-1; TCRdb's D call, TRBD1, is unchecked because there is no DNA. The CDR3 sequence is 17 residues long. Per the germline V gene, CDR1 is SGHRS and CDR2 is YFSETQ. CDR3 in amino acids: CASSLGTLGGLNTEAFF.

This chain uses TRBV12-5 with TRBJ1-6; without DNA, the TCRdb call of TRBD1 cannot be checked. Looked up from germline, CDR1 is LGHNT and CDR2 is FRNRAP. The CDR3 covers 19 residues. The CDR3 spells CASGLGYPRDRAYNSPLHF.

The chain uses TRBV6-1 and TRBJ2-3; TCRdb selects TRBD1, and the lack of DNA leaves this call unchecked. The germline CDR1 and CDR2 sequences are MNHNS and SASEGT. CDR3 length: 16 amino acids. CDR3 loop: CASTHGQGYDTDTQYF.